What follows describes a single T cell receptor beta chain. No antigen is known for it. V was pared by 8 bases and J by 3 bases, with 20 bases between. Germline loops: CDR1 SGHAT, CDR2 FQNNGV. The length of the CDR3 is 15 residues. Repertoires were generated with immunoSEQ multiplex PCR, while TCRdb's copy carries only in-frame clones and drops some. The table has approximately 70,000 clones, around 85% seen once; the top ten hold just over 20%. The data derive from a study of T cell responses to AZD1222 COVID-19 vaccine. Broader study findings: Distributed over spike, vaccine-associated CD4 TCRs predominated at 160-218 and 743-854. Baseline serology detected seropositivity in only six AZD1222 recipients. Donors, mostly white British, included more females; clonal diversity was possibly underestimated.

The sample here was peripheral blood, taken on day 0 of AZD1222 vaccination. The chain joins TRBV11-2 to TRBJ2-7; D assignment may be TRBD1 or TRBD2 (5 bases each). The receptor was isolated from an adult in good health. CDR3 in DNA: TGTGCCAGCGGCCTGAGCCGGGACGTACACTACGAGCAGTACTTC. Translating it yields CASGLSRDVHYEQYF.